This T cell receptor beta chain appears in the sequencing data of a study of blood T cells in healthy people across ages. A second PCR of about 7 to 12 cycles used a sample-barcoded 5' primer and a J-beta primer mix. TCRdb ran MiXCR on the 5' RACE reads and lists one entry per CDR3 protein. The profile covers roughly 500,000 distinct CDR3 sequences, with 27% appearing a single time and approximately 17% taken by the ten largest. This CDR3 contains 18 residues. The germline gives CDR1 SNHLY, CDR2 FYNNEI. The junction had 13 bases not matched to a gene; V was cut back by 5 bases and J by 0 bases. Sequenced material: blood. This chain connects TRBV2 to TRBJ1-5; 7 bases agree with TRBD1. The clonotype originates from a woman in her 70s in good health. This chain's CDR3 is CASSSARQGRGSNQPQHF. DNA of the CDR3: TGTGCCAGCAGTTCAGCGAGACAGGGTCGGGGTAGCAATCAGCCCCAGCATTTT. Complete variable domain (other parts from reference TRBV2 and TRBJ1-5): EPEVTQTPSHQVTQMGQEVILRCVPISNHLYFYWYRQILGQKVEFLVSFYNNEISEKSEIFDDQFSVERPDGSNFTLKIRSTKLEDSAMYFCASSSARQGRGSNQPQHFGDGTRLSIL.